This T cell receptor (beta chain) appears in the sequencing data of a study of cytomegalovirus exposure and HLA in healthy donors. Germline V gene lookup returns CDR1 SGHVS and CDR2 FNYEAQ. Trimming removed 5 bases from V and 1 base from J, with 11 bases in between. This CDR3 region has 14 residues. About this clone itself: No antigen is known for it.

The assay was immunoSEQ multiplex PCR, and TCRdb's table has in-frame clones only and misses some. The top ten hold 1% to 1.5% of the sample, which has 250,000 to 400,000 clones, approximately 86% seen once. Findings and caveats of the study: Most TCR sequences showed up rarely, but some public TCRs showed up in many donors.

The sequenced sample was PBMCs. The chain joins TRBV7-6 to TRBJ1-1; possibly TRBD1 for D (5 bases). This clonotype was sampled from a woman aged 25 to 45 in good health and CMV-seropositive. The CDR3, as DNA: TGTGCCAGCAGCGCCGGGACGGCGAACACTGAAGCTTTCTTT. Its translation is CASSAGTANTEAFF.